This is a list of T cell receptor beta chains from one sample in a study of cytomegalovirus exposure and HLA in healthy donors. The data were produced by immunoSEQ multiplex PCR, yet TCRdb's version contains in-frame clones alone and is incomplete. The profile shows tens of thousands of clones, roughly 80% of them singletons. The sample comprised PBMCs. These receptors all stem from a middle-aged woman in good health and CMV-seropositive. CDR3s include the opening cysteine and the closing phenylalanine or tryptophan. The order of the fields is J gene, D gene, V gene, clone size, CDR3 DNA, CDR3 protein. The D gene is left open where the match is weak. Part of the rows lack a size; the others show once, few, many or a class for expanded clones.

>TRBJ1-6|.|TRBV9|.
TGTGCCAGCAGCGTATCCAGCGGGAGCGGTTCACCCCTCCACTTT
CASSVSSGSGSPLHF
>TRBJ2-5|TRBD1|TRBV27|few
TGTGCCAGCAGTTTAATAGACAGGGTAGAGACCCAGTACTTC
CASSLIDRVETQYF
>TRBJ1-4|.|TRBV28|few
TGTGCCAGCAGCCCCAGAGGGCCCGCGGGTAATGAAAAACTGTTTTTT
CASSPRGPAGNEKLFF
>TRBJ2-2|TRBD2|TRBV10-1|once
TGCGCCAGCAGTGAAGCTAGCGGGGCCGGGGAGCTGTTTTTT
CASSEASGAGELFF
>TRBJ1-3|.|TRBV7-8|.
TGTGCCAGCAGCGGACTCGTGGAAAGAAACACCATATATTTT
CASSGLVERNTIYF
>TRBJ2-3|TRBD1|TRBV7-2|.
TGTGCCAGCAGCTTCGGGACAGGGGGCCCAGATACGCAGTATTTT
CASSFGTGGPDTQYF
>TRBJ1-2|TRBD1|TRBV2|once
TGTGCCAGCAGCGGGACGGCGAGGAGGGGGACAGATGGCTACACCTTC
CASSGTARRGTDGYTF
>TRBJ1-1|.|TRBV6-1|.
TGTGCCAGCAGCCAGTTTTTCTCTGAAGCTTTCTTT
CASSQFFSEAFF
>TRBJ2-7|.|TRBV2|medium-sized
TGTGCCAGCACCGACTCAACCTACGAGCAGTACTTC
CASTDSTYEQYF
>TRBJ1-2|TRBD1|TRBV7-2|.
TGTGCCAGCAGCCCGAGACAGGGAAACTATGGCTACACCTTC
CASSPRQGNYGYTF
>TRBJ2-2|.|TRBV5-1|.
TGCGCCAGCAGCCCCAGACAGCCGAACACCGGGGAGCTGTTTTTT
CASSPRQPNTGELFF
>TRBJ2-1|.|TRBV29-1|once
TGCAGCGTTGCCCATGTGCGGGCGGATTACAATGAGCAGTTCTTC
CSVAHVRADYNEQFF
>TRBJ2-5|.|TRBV5-1|.
TGCGCCAGCAGCCGGGGCCAGGGGGGCCAAGAGACCCAGTACTTC
CASSRGQGGQETQYF
>TRBJ2-7|TRBD1|TRBV11-2|.
TGTGCCAGCAGCGAACAGGGGGTCCTCTCCTACGAGCAGTACTTC
CASSEQGVLSYEQYF
>TRBJ2-7|.|TRBV5-1|.
TGCGCCAGCAGCTTGGAGGGGACAAACTACGAGCAGTACTTC
CASSLEGTNYEQYF
>TRBJ2-2|.|TRBV7-2|once
TGTGCCAGCAGCTTACACAGGTACACCGGGGAGCTGTTTTTT
CASSLHRYTGELFF
>TRBJ2-5|.|TRBV29-1|.
TGCAGCGTTGGGGGCCACAGGGTCGACGAGACCCAGTACTTC
CSVGGHRVDETQYF
>TRBJ1-6|.|TRBV5-1|.
TGCGCCAGCAGCTTGAACTTAGATAATTCACCCCTCCACTTT
CASSLNLDNSPLHF
>TRBJ2-7|TRBD1|TRBV10-3|.
TGTGCCATCAGGAGGGGGACAGGGGCCTACGAGCAGTACTTC
CAIRRGTGAYEQYF
>TRBJ1-1|TRBD1|TRBV7-2|.
TGTGCCAGCAGCTTAAAGGGGGCGGTGGGTGAAGCTTTCTTT
CASSLKGAVGEAFF
>TRBJ1-4|.|TRBV7-9|once
TGTGCCAGCAGCCCCTCGGGAGGCGCTAATGAAAAACTGTTTTTT
CASSPSGGANEKLFF
>TRBJ2-3|.|TRBV9|.
TGTGCCAGCAGCCTTTTGGCGGGTACGCAGTATTTT
CASSLLAGTQYF
>TRBJ2-1|.|TRBV10-1|once
TGCGCCAGCAGTGTTGGGACAAGGGGCAATGAGCAGTTCTTC
CASSVGTRGNEQFF
>TRBJ2-1|.|TRBV11-3|few
TGTGCCAGCAGCTTAGGAGCGGAGTTCTACAATGAGCAGTTCTTC
CASSLGAEFYNEQFF
>TRBJ1-2|.|TRBV5-6|.
TGTGCCAGCAGCTTGGTGGGCTACAACTATGGCTACACCTTC
CASSLVGYNYGYTF
>TRBJ2-5|TRBD2|TRBV7-6|once
TGTGCCAGCAGCTTAACGGGGGGAGCGGGCGAGACCCAGTACTTC
CASSLTGGAGETQYF
>TRBJ1-5|.|TRBV28|once
TGTGCCAGCAGTTCCCGGACGGGGGTACAGCCCCAGCATTTT
CASSSRTGVQPQHF
>TRBJ2-1|.|TRBV29-1|.
TGCAGCGTCGGTACGGGGTACAATGAGCAGTTCTTC
CSVGTGYNEQFF
>TRBJ1-6|TRBD1|TRBV27|.
TGTGCCAGCAGCCTAGGGTGGACAGGACACTATAATTCACCCCTCCACTTT
CASSLGWTGHYNSPLHF
>TRBJ1-1|TRBD1|TRBV29-1|.
TGCAGCGTTGAGGACAGGGGGACTGAAGCTTTCTTT
CSVEDRGTEAFF
>TRBJ1-1|TRBD1|TRBV5-4|few
TGTGCCAGCAGCCCGGACAGGGGGAACACTGAAGCTTTCTTT
CASSPDRGNTEAFF